A single sample is the source of the 27 T cell receptor beta chains below, sequenced in a study of T-cell reconstitution after alpha-beta-depleted transplantation in children. As it was prepared, the TCRbeta library received unique molecular identifiers. TCRdb analysed the PCR reads with MiXCR anew, one entry per CDR3 protein. Of hundreds of thousands of distinct CDR3 sequences in the sample, around a sixth were seen once. The sequenced sample was PBMCs, mostly from graft donor cells, obtained 360 days after TCRalphabeta/CD19-depleted stem cell transplant. The receptors were sampled from a male patient aged 2 to 9 who had a stem cell transplant for acute lymphoblastic leukemia, so the T cells may come from the graft donor.

This clonotype was detected a few times. The rearrangement joins TRBV29-1 to TRBJ2-2, with a weak D call TRBD2 (6 bases). The germline CDR1 and CDR2 sequences are SQVTM and ANQGSEA. This CDR3 is 13 amino acids long. V lost 7 bases to trimming and J lost 8 bases, with 17 bases between them. For the CDR3, the DNA is TGCAGCGGGGGGGTTGGGCGTTTTGGGGAGCTGTTTTTT. Protein: CSGGVGRFGELFF.

V is TRBV5-1 and J is TRBJ2-5; D call uncertain. This CDR3 spans 15 amino acids. The germline gives CDR1 SGHRS, CDR2 YFSETQ. V dropped 4 bases and J dropped 2 bases, with 15 bases sitting between them. CDR3 in amino acids: CASSPLSGRQETQYF. Written as DNA, the CDR3 is TGCGCCAGCAGCCCCCTGTCGGGTCGTCAAGAGACCCAGTACTTC. The whole variable domain, remainder taken from reference TRBV5-1 and TRBJ2-5, is KAGVTQTPRYLIKTRGQQVTLSCSPISGHRSVSWYQQTPGQGLQFLFEYFSETQRNKGNFPGRFSGRQFSNSRSEMNVSTLELGDSALYLCASSPLSGRQETQYFGPGTRLLVL.

The sample holds many counts of this clonotype. This sequence joins TRBV12-3 or TRBV12-4 and TRBJ2-2; D is unclear. This CDR3 is built from 15 residues. V gave up 3 bases and J gave up 1 base, with 9 bases separating them. This CDR3 reads CASSFPPVNTGELFF. CDR3 in DNA: TGTGCCAGCAGTTTTCCGCCCGTGAACACCGGGGAGCTGTTTTTT.

This chain joins TRBV5-1 and TRBJ1-1; 9 bases are shared with TRBD1. The CDR3 has 15 residues. Looked up from germline, CDR1 is SGHRS and CDR2 is YFSETQ. Losses at the gene ends were 7 bases for V and 7 bases for J; bases not matched to a gene: 14. The CDR3 sequence is CASREGDRDVLEAFF. In DNA form, the CDR3 reads TGCGCCAGCCGGGAAGGGGACAGGGACGTCCTTGAAGCTTTCTTT.

The count of this clonotype is one. The chain links TRBV2 to TRBJ2-5; no definite D call. V gave up 2 bases and J gave up 5 bases, with 12 bases separating them. The CDR3 loop spans 14 amino acids. In germline, CDR1 is SNHLY, CDR2 FYNNEI. CDR3 sequence: CASSERLMGETQYF. The CDR3 region has the DNA TGTGCCAGCAGTGAAAGGCTGATGGGGGAGACCCAGTACTTC.

CDR3 protein: CASRPPYLRSSTDTQYF. The CDR3 DNA is TGTGCCAGCAGACCCCCATATCTTAGAAGTAGCACAGATACGCAGTATTTT. The chain recombines TRBV12-3 or TRBV12-4 with TRBJ2-3; D ambiguous. This CDR3 has 17 amino acids. V shed 6 bases and J shed 0 bases, with 19 bases lying between them.

The chain combines TRBV7-2 with TRBJ2-1, with D perhaps matching TRBD2 (5 bases). Looked up from germline, CDR1 is SGHTA and CDR2 is FQGNSA. This CDR3 comprises 15 residues. V was pared by 1 base and J by 10 bases, with 17 bases between. This chain's CDR3 is CASSLGLASPGEQFF. In DNA, the CDR3 is TGTGCCAGCAGCTTAGGTCTAGCCTCGCCCGGCGAGCAGTTCTTC.

The chain uses TRBV11-2 and TRBJ2-3; 11 nucleotides agree with TRBD2. This CDR3 has 17 residues. Germline V gene sequence: CDR1 SGHAT, CDR2 FQNNGV. Losses at the gene ends were 3 bases for V and 4 bases for J; bases not matched to a gene: 9. CDR3 in amino acids: CASSLGILAGEADTQYF. CDR3 DNA: TGTGCCAGCAGCTTGGGTATACTAGCGGGGGAAGCAGATACGCAGTATTTT.

The V call is TRBV6-2 or TRBV6-3, the J call TRBJ1-1; D perhaps matches TRBD1 (5 bases). Germline V gene sequence: CDR1 MNHEY, CDR2 SVGEGT. This CDR3 has 15 residues. V shed 5 bases and J shed 3 bases, with 16 bases lying between them. CDR3 DNA: TGTGCCAGCAGTACCCATAGGGGAGGGTACACTGAAGCTTTCTTT. Translating gives CASSTHRGGYTEAFF.

This clonotype has more than one count but fewer than ten. This rearrangement joins TRBV11-2 to TRBJ2-1; D call uncertain. This CDR3 is built from 12 residues. Trimming cost V 1 base and J 9 bases, with 7 bases left between them. From germline, CDR1 is SGHAT and CDR2 FQNNGV. CDR3 in amino acids: CASSLVIGEQFF. In DNA, the CDR3 is TGTGCCAGCAGCTTAGTAATTGGTGAGCAGTTCTTC.

The J gene is TRBJ2-2, the V gene TRBV5-1; TRBD2 matches at 8 bases. The germline V gene has CDR1 SGHRS and CDR2 YFSETQ. This CDR3 region has 15 residues. The V segment lost 6 bases and the J segment 1 base; nucleotides outside the gene matches: 5. CDR3 DNA sequence: TGCGCCAGCAAAGCTAGCGGGTTGAACACCGGGGAGCTGTTTTTT. It yields the protein CASKASGLNTGELFF. The entire variable domain, with the rest obtained from reference TRBV5-1 and TRBJ2-2, is as follows: KAGVTQTPRYLIKTRGQQVTLSCSPISGHRSVSWYQQTPGQGLQFLFEYFSETQRNKGNFPGRFSGRQFSNSRSEMNVSTLELGDSALYLCASKASGLNTGELFFGEGSRLTVL.

This clonotype appeared many times. The rearrangement links TRBV6-5 to TRBJ1-2; no clear D gene. The ends were cut back, 2 bases at V and 0 bases at J, with 7 bases in the middle. CDR1 MNHEY and CDR2 SVGAGI come from the germline V gene. The CDR3 is 14 residues long. DNA for the CDR3: TGTGCCAGCAGTTACGCGCCGTCTAACTATGGCTACACCTTC. Its protein is CASSYAPSNYGYTF.

This clonotype came up many times. The chain is built from TRBV5-1 and TRBJ2-3; 15 bases agree with TRBD2. The CDR3 totals 19 residues. The trim removed 3 bases at V and 4 bases at J, leaving 12 bases unmatched. CDR1 and CDR2 from the germline V gene are SGHRS and YFSETQ. CDR3 bases: TGCGCCAGCAGCTGGCCCCGGACTAGCGGGGGGGCCCGCTCAGATACGCAGTATTTT. As protein: CASSWPRTSGGARSDTQYF. The whole variable domain, filled in from reference TRBV5-1 and TRBJ2-3, reads KAGVTQTPRYLIKTRGQQVTLSCSPISGHRSVSWYQQTPGQGLQFLFEYFSETQRNKGNFPGRFSGRQFSNSRSEMNVSTLELGDSALYLCASSWPRTSGGARSDTQYFGPGTRLTVL.

The gene calls are TRBV7-2 and TRBJ2-5; tentative D call: TRBD2 (5 bases). Germline lookup yields CDR1 SGHTA and CDR2 FQGNSA. Trimming took 3 bases from V and 2 from J, leaving 16 bases between them. The CDR3 length is 16 residues. This CDR3 reads CASSLNAGAKQETQYF. For the CDR3, the DNA is TGTGCCAGCAGCTTGAACGCGGGTGCAAAACAAGAGACCCAGTACTTC.

CDR3 in amino acids: CASRPRDGTMNTEAFF. Here the CDR3 DNA reads TGTGCCAGCAGACCCCGGGACGGTACCATGAACACTGAAGCTTTCTTT. V and J are TRBV12-3 or TRBV12-4 and TRBJ1-1; TRBD1 might be the D (5 bases). The CDR3 is 16 amino acids. V lost 6 bases and J lost 0, with 17 bases in between.

This clonotype was recorded a few times. This sequence joins TRBV20-1 and TRBJ1-5; 8 bases line up with TRBD1. Germline trimming cut 5 bases from V and 9 bases from J; bases unmatched to any gene: 6. The CDR3 consists of 12 residues. The V gene's germline CDR1 is DFQATT and CDR2 SNEGSKA (reference sequence). In DNA, the CDR3 is TGCAGTGCTTGGGACAGGTCTGGGCCCCAGCATTTT. This gives the protein CSAWDRSGPQHF.

There are a few counts of this clonotype. V usage is TRBV15 and J usage is TRBJ2-1; D gene ambiguous. Trimming removed 4 bases at V and 0 bases at J, with 10 bases between. The germline V gene has CDR1 LNHNV and CDR2 YYDKDF (reference sequence). There are 15 residues in the CDR3. The CDR3 spells CATSIWRSSYNEQFF. The DNA for the CDR3 is TGTGCCACCAGCATCTGGCGGAGCTCCTACAATGAGCAGTTCTTC. The whole variable domain, filled in from reference TRBV15 and TRBJ2-1, reads DAMVIQNPRYQVTQFGKPVTLSCSQTLNHNVMYWYQQKSSQAPKLLFHYYDKDFNNEADTPDNFQSRRPNTSFCFLDIRSPGLGDTAMYLCATSIWRSSYNEQFFGPGTRLTVL.

The chain links TRBV18 to TRBJ2-1, with D unresolved. The CDR3 loop spans 13 amino acids. Trimming took off 3 bases at V and 7 bases at J, with 10 bases between the two ends. CDR1 is KGHSH, CDR2 LQKENI, per germline. The CDR3 reads CASSPFAENEQFF. The CDR3 DNA reads TGTGCCAGCTCACCGTTTGCGGAAAATGAGCAGTTCTTC.

The rearrangement uses TRBV4-3 and TRBJ2-1; TRBD2 matches 9 bases. This CDR3 is 15 amino acids long. Germline CDR1 reads LGHNA; CDR2 reads YSLEER. With 1 base clipped from V and 9 bases from J, the junction kept 7 bases outside the gene matches. The CDR3 DNA sequence: TGCGCCAGCAGCCAAGTTGCGGGAGGGGGGACTGAGCAGTTCTTC. Protein sequence: CASSQVAGGGTEQFF.

This clonotype was seen a few times. The V call is TRBV3-1, the J call TRBJ2-6, with TRBD2 matching 8 bases. Germline lookup yields CDR1 LGHDT and CDR2 YNNKEL (reference sequence). The CDR3 totals 17 residues. V trimming: 8 bases; J trimming: 0 bases; junction bases outside the gene matches: 9. The CDR3 nucleotides read TGTGCCAGCGGGGCTCGGGGGGGACGCTCTGGGGCCAACGTCCTGACTTTC. Protein product: CASGARGGRSGANVLTF.

The chain is built from TRBV3-1 and TRBJ1-2, with 8 bases aligning to TRBD1. Germline V gene sequence: CDR1 LGHDT, CDR2 YNNKEL (reference sequence). V was pared by 0 bases and J by 0 bases, with 9 bases of the junction left unmatched. CDR3 length: 18 residues. This chain's CDR3 is CASSQDRRRGQANYGYTF. The CDR3 DNA reads TGTGCCAGCAGCCAAGATCGCCGGAGGGGACAGGCTAACTATGGCTACACCTTC.

The rearrangement uses TRBV27 and TRBJ1-6, with no clear D. From germline, CDR1 is MNHEY and CDR2 SMNVEV (reference sequence). Trimming left V 7 bases short and J 3 bases short, with 7 bases between. The CDR3 extends over 13 amino acids. This chain's CDR3 is CASTSNYNSPLHF. CDR3 in DNA: TGTGCCAGCACCTCGAACTATAATTCACCCCTCCACTTT.

There are a few counts of this clonotype. The gene calls are TRBV27 and TRBJ1-2; D remains ambiguous. Trimming took 6 bases from V and 6 from J, leaving 8 bases between them. The germline CDR1 and CDR2 sequences are MNHEY and SMNVEV (reference sequence). The CDR3 totals 11 residues. The DNA of the CDR3 is TGTGCCAGCAGCGACAAGAATGGCTACACCTTC. It codes for CASSDKNGYTF.

The chain employs TRBV5-1 and TRBJ2-2; tentatively, D is TRBD1 (6 bases). V was clipped by 4 bases and J by 2 bases, with 12 bases between them. Germline loops: CDR1 SGHRS, CDR2 YFSETQ. The CDR3 spans 15 residues. The CDR3 DNA reads TGCGCCAGCAGCATGTACGGGACAAACACCGGGGAGCTGTTTTTT. Translation gives CASSMYGTNTGELFF.

This clonotype was observed a few times. The chain has TRBV6-2 or TRBV6-3 and TRBJ2-7, with D tentatively TRBD2 (6 bases). Looked up from germline, CDR1 is MNHEY and CDR2 is SVGEGT. The CDR3 spans 14 residues. V gave up 2 bases and J gave up 9 bases, with 17 bases separating them. The CDR3 nucleotides are TGTGCCAGCAGTTACGTGCGGGATCTACGAGTGCAGTACTTC. Its protein product is CASSYVRDLRVQYF.

This clonotype was detected only a few times. The chain couples TRBV5-1 to TRBJ1-5; TRBD1 matches 9 bases. CDR1 and CDR2 (germline): SGHRS, YFSETQ. The CDR3 has 15 amino acids. The ends lost 0 bases at V and 4 bases at J; junction bases unmatched: 2. Here the CDR3 DNA reads TGCGCCAGCAGCTTGGAAGGACAGGGGAATCAGCCCCAGCATTTT. It translates to CASSLEGQGNQPQHF.

The chain recombines TRBV7-8 with TRBJ2-6; D possibly corresponds to TRBD1 (6 bases). This CDR3 spans 16 amino acids. The V gene lost 5 bases and the J gene lost 4 bases, with 15 bases spanning the gap. Looked up from germline, CDR1 is SGHVS and CDR2 is FQNEAQ. The CDR3 loop is CASSPHRVVGANVLTF. CDR3 bases: TGTGCCAGCAGCCCGCACAGGGTAGTGGGGGCCAACGTCCTGACTTTC.